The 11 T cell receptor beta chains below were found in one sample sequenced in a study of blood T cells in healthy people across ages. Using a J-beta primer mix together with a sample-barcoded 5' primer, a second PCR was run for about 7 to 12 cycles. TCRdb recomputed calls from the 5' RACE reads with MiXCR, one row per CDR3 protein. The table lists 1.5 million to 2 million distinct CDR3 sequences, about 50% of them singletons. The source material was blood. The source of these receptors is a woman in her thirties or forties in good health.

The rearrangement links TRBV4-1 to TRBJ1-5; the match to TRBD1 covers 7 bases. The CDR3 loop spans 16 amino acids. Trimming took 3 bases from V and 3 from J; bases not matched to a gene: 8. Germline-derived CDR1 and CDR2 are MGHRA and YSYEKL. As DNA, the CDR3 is TGCGCCAGCAGCCAGTACGGGACAGCCTACAATCAGCCCCAGCATTTT. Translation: CASSQYGTAYNQPQHF.

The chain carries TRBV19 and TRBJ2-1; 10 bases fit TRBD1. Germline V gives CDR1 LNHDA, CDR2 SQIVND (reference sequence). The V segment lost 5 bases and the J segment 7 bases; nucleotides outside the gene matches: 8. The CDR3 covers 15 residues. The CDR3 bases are TGTGCCAGTAGTTCGAGGGGACAGGGGAGGAATGAGCAGTTCTTC. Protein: CASSSRGQGRNEQFF. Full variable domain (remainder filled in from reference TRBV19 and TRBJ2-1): DGGITQSPKYLFRKEGQNVTLSCEQNLNHDAMYWYRQDPGQGLRLIYYSQIVNDFQKGDIAEGYSVSREKKESFPLTVTSAQKNPTAFYLCASSSRGQGRNEQFFGPGTRLTVL.

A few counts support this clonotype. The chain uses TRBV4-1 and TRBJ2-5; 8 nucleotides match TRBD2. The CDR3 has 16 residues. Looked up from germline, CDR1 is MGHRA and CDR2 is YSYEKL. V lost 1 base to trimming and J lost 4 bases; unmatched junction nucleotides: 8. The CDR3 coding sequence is TGCGCCAGCAGCCAAGTTGGTAGCGGGGTATCAGAGACCCAGTACTTC. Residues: CASSQVGSGVSETQYF.

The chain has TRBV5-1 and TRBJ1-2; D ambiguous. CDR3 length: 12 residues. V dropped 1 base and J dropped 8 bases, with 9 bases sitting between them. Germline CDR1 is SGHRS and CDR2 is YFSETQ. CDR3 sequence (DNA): TGCGCCAGCAGCTTGCCCCTAGAGGGCTACACCTTC. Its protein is CASSLPLEGYTF.

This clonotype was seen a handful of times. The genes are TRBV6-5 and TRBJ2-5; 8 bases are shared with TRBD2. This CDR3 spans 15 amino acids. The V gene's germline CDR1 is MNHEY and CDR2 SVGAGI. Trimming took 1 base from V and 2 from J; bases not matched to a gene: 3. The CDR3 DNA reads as TGTGCCAGCAGTTACTTCGGGGGGGGGCAAGAGACCCAGTACTTC. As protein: CASSYFGGGQETQYF.

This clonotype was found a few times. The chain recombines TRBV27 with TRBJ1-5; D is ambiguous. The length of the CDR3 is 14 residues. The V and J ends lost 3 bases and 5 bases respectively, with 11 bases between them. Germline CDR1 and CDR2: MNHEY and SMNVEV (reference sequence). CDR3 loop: CASSLVGKYQPQHF. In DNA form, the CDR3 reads TGTGCCAGCAGTTTGGTGGGAAAGTATCAGCCCCAGCATTTT.

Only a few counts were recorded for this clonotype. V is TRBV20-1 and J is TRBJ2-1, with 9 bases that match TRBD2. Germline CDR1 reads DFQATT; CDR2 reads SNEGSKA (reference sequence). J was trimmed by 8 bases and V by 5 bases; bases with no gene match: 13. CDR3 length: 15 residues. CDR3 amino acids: CSAGISGGMSHEQFF. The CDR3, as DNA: TGCAGTGCTGGTATTAGCGGGGGAATGTCCCATGAGCAGTTCTTC.

The CDR3 DNA is TGTGCCAGCAGTTTACCGGGGAGATCAGATACGCAGTATTTT. As protein: CASSLPGRSDTQYF. V is TRBV12-3 or TRBV12-4 and J is TRBJ2-3, with a possible D match to TRBD2 (5 bases). V lost 2 bases and J lost 4, with 10 bases in between. The CDR3 contains 14 residues.

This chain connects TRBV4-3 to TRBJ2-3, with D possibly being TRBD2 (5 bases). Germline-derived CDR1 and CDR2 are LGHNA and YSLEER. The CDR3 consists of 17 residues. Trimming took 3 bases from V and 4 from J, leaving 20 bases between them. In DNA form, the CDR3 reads TGCGCCAGCAGCCACGATGTCTCCAACACCGGGGCAGATACGCAGTATTTT. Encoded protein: CASSHDVSNTGADTQYF.

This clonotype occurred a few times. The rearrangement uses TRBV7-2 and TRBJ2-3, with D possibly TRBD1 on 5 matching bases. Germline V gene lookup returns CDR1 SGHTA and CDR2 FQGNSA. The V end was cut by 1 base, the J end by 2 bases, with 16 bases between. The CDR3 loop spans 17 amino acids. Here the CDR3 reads CASSLGGTLGPTDTQYF. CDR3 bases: TGTGCCAGCAGCTTAGGTGGTACCCTGGGGCCCACAGATACGCAGTATTTT. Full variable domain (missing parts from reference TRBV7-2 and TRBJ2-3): GAGVSQSPSNKVTEKGKDVELRCDPISGHTALYWYRQSLGQGLEFLIYFQGNSAPDKSGLPSDRFSAERTGGSVSTLTIQRTQQEDSAVYLCASSLGGTLGPTDTQYFGPGTRLTVL.

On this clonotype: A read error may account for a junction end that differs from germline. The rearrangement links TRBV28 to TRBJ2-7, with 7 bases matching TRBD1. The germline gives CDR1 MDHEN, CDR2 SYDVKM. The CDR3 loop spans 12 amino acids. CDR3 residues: CASSLDRDEQCF. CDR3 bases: TGTGCCAGCAGTCTCGACAGGGACGAGCAGTGCTTC.